The next 8 T cell receptor beta chains were all read from a single sample in a study of PD-1 blockade in mismatch repair-deficient tumors. Clones were read by immunoSEQ multiplex PCR, and TCRdb kept only the in-frame ones, dropping some. The sample shows tens of thousands of clones, roughly 80% of them seen only once. The sample here was PBMCs, taken approximately 6 weeks after starting pembrolizumab. Receptors were obtained from an adult with mismatch repair-deficient cancer.

This clone was observed once. The genes are TRBV9 and TRBJ1-1, with D perhaps TRBD1 (6 bases). The CDR3 length is 18 residues. V lost 3 bases and J 6 bases, leaving 27 bases between the germline ends. CDR1 is SGDLS, CDR2 YYNGEE, per germline. The CDR3 sequence is CASSATPGQGGHWAEAFF. CDR3 DNA: TGTGCCAGCAGCGCAACCCCGGGACAAGGGGGACACTGGGCTGAAGCTTTCTTT.

J is TRBJ2-3 and V is TRBV5-1; D remains ambiguous. The CDR3 contains 14 residues. V was trimmed by 0 bases and J by 1 base, leaving 6 bases between them. Germline V CDR1 and CDR2: SGHRS, YFSETQ. The CDR3 coding sequence is TGCGCCAGCAGCTTGGTTTCCGGCACAGATACGCAGTATTTT. It yields the protein CASSLVSGTDTQYF.

The chain has TRBV14 and TRBJ2-7; D remains ambiguous. The CDR3 covers 14 residues. V dropped 4 bases and J dropped 1 base, with 11 bases sitting between them. Germline CDR1 and CDR2: SGHDN and FVKESK. This CDR3 is CASSLYRSSYEQYF. The CDR3 DNA reads TGTGCCAGCAGCCTCTATAGGAGTTCCTACGAGCAGTACTTC.

V usage is TRBV7-3 and J usage is TRBJ2-1; 9 nucleotides agree with TRBD1. V shed 5 bases and J 7 bases; nucleotides not matched to a gene: 12. The CDR3 sequence is 16 residues long. Germline V lookup: CDR1 SGHTA, CDR2 FQGTGA. CDR3 in amino acids: CASSRYPDRGRNEQFF. The CDR3 nucleotides read TGTGCCAGCAGCCGTTACCCCGACAGGGGGAGGAATGAGCAGTTCTTC.

This clone has a single count. This chain joins TRBV5-1 and TRBJ2-1, with D possibly matching TRBD2 (6 bases). Germline loops: CDR1 SGHRS, CDR2 YFSETQ. Between the trimmed V and J ends, which lost 0 bases and 4 bases, there was a span of 11 bases. This CDR3 has 15 amino acids. The CDR3 DNA reads TGCGCCAGCAGCTTGGAGCGGGTGGATTACAATGAGCAGTTCTTC. Its protein product is CASSLERVDYNEQFF.

V usage is TRBV28 and J usage is TRBJ1-2; D is ambiguous. This CDR3 has 12 amino acids. V was pared by 6 bases and J by 4 bases, with 9 bases between. Germline assignment: CDR1 MDHEN and CDR2 SYDVKM. The CDR3 is CASSDGGYGYTF. The CDR3, as DNA: TGTGCCAGCAGCGACGGCGGCTATGGCTACACCTTC.

V usage is TRBV28 and J usage is TRBJ2-2; 9 nucleotides agree with TRBD2. Germline CDR1 and CDR2: MDHEN and SYDVKM. The CDR3 covers 14 residues. With V trimmed by 7 bases and J by 7 bases, 7 bases remained unmatched. This CDR3 is CASIGTSIIGELFF. The DNA of the CDR3 is TGTGCCAGCATCGGGACTAGCATCATCGGGGAGCTGTTTTTT.

V is TRBV9 and J is TRBJ1-2, with TRBD1 as a possible D gene (5 bases). The ends were cut back, 0 bases at V and 2 bases at J, with 17 bases in the middle. Germline loops: CDR1 SGDLS, CDR2 YYNGEE. This CDR3 has 17 amino acids. The DNA for the CDR3 is TGTGCCAGCAGCGTAGAAGGAATCGGCAGGGCAAACTATGGCTACACCTTC. Translating it yields CASSVEGIGRANYGYTF.